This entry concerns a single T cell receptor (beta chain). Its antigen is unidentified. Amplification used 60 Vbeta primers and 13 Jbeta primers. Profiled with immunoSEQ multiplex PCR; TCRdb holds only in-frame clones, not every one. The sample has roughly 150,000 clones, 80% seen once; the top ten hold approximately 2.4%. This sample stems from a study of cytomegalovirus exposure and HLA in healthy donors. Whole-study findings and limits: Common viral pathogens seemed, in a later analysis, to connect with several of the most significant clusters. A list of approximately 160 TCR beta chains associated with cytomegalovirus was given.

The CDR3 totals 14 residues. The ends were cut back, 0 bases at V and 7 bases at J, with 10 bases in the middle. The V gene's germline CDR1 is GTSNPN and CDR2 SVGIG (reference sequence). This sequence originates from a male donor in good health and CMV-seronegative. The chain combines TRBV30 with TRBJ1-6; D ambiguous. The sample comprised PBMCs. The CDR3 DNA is TGTGCCTGGAGTGTCCAGGTCGGAAATTCACCCCTCCACTTT. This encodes CAWSVQVGNSPLHF. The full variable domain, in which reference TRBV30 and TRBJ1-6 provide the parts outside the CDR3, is SQTIHQWPATLVQPVGSPLSLECTVEGTSNPNLYWYRQAAGRGLQLLFYSVGIGQISSEVPQNLSASRPQDRQFILSSKKLLLSDSGFYLCAWSVQVGNSPLHFGNGTRLTVT.